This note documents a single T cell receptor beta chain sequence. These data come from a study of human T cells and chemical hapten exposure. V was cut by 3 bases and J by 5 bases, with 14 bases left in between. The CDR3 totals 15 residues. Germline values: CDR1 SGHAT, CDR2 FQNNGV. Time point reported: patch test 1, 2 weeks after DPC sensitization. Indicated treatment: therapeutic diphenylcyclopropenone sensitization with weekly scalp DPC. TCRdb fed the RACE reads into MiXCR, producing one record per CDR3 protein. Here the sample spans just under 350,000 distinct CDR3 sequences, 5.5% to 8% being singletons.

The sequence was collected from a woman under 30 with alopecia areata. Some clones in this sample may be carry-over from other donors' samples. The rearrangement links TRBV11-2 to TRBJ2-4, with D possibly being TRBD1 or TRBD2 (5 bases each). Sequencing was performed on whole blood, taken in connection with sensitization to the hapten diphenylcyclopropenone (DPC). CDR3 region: CASSFIWGNQNIQYF. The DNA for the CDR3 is TGTGCCAGCAGCTTCATTTGGGGGAACCAAAACATTCAGTACTTC.